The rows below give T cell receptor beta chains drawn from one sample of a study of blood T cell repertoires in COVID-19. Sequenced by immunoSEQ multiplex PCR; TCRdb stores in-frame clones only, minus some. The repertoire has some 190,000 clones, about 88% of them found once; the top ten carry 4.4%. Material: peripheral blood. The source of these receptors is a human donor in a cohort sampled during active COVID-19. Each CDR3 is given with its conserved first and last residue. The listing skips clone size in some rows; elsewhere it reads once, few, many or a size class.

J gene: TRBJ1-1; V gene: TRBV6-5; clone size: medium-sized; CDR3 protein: CASSPRTGVNTEAFF
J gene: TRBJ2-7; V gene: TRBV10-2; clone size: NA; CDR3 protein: CASSEQGAIKQYF
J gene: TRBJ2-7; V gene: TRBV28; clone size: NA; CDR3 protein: CASSEQGYEQYF
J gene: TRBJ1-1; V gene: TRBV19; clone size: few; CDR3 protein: CASTSQGLLGEAFF
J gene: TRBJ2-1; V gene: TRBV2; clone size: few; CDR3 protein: CASSSGNEQFF
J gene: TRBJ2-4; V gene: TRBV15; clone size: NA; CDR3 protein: CATSRILQGPKNIQYF
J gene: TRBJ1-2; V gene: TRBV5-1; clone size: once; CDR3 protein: CASSLDRNYGYTF
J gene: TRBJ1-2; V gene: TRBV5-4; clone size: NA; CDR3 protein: CASSTGGQGAKGYTF
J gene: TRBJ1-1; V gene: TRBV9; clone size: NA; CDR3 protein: CASSVEVGTEAFF
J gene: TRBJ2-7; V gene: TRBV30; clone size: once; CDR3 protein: CAWSMRGFYEQYF
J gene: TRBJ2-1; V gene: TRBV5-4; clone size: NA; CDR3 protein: CASSLGVAGGYNEQFF
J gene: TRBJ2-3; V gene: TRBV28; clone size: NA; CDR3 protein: CASSLGRLAVGTDTQYF
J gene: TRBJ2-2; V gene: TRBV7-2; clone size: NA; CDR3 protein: CASSYLQGTYTGELFF
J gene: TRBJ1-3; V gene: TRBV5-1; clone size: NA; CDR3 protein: CASSTGTGVSGNTIYF
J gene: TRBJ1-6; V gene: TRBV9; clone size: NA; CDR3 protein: CASSPWGGYNSPLHF
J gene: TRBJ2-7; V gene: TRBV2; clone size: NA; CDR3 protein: CASRKTGVLDEQYF
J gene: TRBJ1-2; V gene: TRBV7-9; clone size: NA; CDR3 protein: CASSHGQGYGYTF
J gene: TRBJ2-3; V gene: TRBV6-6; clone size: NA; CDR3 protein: CASISGVPLTDTQYF
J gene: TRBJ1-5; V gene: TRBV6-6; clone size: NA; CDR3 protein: CASTISSRGSQPQHF
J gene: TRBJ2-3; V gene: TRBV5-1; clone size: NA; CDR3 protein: CASSLLAGPATDTQYF
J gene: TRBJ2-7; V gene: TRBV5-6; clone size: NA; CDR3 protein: CASSLETSGKEQYF
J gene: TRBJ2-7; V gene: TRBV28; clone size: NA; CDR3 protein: CASSLYIQGGEQYF
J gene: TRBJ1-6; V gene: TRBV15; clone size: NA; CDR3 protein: CATSRSDRLYNSPLHF
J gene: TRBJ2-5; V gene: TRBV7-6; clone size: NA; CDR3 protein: CASSLVPGQGVKETQYF
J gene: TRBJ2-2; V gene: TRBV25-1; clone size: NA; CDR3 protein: CASSDFGREGPGELFF
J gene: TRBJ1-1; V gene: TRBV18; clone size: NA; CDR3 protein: CASSSAAGREAFF
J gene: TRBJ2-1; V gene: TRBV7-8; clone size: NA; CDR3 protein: CASSRGGPFELGLAGGFNEQFF
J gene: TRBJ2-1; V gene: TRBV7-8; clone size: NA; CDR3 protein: CASSLWGRTVGRYNSYNEQFF
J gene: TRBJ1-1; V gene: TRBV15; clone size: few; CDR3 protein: CATSAWRTEAFF
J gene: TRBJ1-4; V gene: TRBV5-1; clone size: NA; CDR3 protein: CASSWAPGGEKLFF
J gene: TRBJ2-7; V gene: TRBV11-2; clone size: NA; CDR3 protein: CASSLGAGTVSYEQYF
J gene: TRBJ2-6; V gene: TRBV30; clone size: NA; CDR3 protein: CAWSVGGSGANVLTF
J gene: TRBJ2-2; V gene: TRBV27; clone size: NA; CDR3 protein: CASSLGGRATGELFF
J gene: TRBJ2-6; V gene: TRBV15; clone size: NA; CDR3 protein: CATSKQGGSGANVLTF
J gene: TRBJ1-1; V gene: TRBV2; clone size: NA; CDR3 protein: CASSFEGNTEAFF
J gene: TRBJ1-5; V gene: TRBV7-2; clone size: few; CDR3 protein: CASSYRRSGGGNQPQHF
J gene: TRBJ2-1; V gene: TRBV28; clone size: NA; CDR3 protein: CASSFLLSGYNEQFF
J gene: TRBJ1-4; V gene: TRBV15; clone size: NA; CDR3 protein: CATSTMTGANEKLFF
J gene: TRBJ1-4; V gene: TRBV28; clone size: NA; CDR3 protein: CASSLPGEKLFF
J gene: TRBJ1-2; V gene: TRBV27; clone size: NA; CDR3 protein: CASSFRQGSYGYTF
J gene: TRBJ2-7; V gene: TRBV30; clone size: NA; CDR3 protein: CAWIGQGLSYEQYF
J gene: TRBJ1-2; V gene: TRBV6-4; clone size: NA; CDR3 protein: CASRTQTGEYGYGYTF
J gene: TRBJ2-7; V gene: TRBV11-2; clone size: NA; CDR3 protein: CASSLVRGTTGEQYF
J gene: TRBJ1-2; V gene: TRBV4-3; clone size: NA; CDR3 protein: CASSQVTGGSLDYGYTF
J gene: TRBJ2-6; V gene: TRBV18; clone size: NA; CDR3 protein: CASSTVFNLDRVNGANVLTF
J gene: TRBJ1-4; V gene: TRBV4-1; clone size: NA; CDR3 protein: CASSTRGGFGEKLFF
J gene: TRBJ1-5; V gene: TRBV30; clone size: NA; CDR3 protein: CAWSGTVILQPQHF
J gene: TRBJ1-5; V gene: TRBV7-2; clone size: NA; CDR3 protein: CASSSGSGQPQHF
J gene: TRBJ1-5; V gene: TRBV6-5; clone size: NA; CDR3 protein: CASSRLGAKGQPQHF
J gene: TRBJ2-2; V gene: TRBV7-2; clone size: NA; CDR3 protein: CASSLSGLAGANTGELFF
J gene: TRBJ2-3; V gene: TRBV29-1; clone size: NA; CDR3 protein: CSVGLGRGDTQYF
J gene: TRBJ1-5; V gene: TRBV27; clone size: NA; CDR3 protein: CASETGGDFQPQHF
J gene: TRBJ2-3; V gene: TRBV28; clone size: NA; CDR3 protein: CASSFGGQGTDTQYF
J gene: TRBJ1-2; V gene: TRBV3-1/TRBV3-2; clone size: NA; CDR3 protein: CASSQDGGGLAGYTF
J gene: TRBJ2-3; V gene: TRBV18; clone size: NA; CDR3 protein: CASSTDRAGGTDTQYF
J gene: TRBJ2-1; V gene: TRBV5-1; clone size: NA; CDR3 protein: CASTRSGLAGVSHNEQFF
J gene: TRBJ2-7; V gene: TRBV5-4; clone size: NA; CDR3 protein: CASSNEREGHREQYF
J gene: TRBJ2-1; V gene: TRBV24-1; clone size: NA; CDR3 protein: CATSAPVGRGVNEQFF